This TCR beta chain was captured in a study of blood T cell repertoires in COVID-19. On the study more broadly: COVID-19 samples from acute and convalescent phases originated in the United States, Italy and Spain.

Generated by immunoSEQ multiplex PCR, the TCRdb table keeps only in-frame clones and is missing some. Of roughly 200,000 clones listed, over 75% are singletons. The sequence was collected from a man older than 75 with acute or convalescent COVID-19. Sample: peripheral blood.

This CDR3 is CASKTGGKETQYF. CDR3 coding DNA: TGTGCCAGCAAGACAGGGGGCAAGGAGACCCAGTACTTC. The V and J genes are TRBV6-5 and TRBJ2-5; TRBD1 agrees at 10 bases. The germline V gene encodes CDR1 MNHEY and CDR2 SVGAGI. CDR3 size: 13 residues. V lost 7 bases and J lost 5; bases outside the gene matches: 4.